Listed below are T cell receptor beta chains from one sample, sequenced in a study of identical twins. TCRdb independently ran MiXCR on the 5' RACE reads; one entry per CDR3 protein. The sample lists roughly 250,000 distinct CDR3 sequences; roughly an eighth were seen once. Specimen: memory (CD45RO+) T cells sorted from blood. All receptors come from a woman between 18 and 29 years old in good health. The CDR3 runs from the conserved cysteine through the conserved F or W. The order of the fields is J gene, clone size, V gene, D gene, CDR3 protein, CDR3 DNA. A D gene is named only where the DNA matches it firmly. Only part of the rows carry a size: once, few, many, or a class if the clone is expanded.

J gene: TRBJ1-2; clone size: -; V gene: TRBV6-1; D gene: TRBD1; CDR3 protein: CASSPGQTRDGYTF; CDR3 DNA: TGTGCCAGCAGCCCGGGACAGACAAGAGATGGCTACACCTTC
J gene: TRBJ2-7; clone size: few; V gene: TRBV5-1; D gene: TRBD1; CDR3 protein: CASSLGRTGLREQYF; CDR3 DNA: TGCGCCAGCAGCTTGGGGCGGACAGGGCTGCGAGAGCAGTACTTC
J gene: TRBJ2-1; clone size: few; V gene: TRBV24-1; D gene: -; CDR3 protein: CATSEATLGGLLDEQFF; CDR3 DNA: TGTGCCACCAGTGAGGCCACACTAGGAGGTTTATTAGATGAGCAGTTCTTC
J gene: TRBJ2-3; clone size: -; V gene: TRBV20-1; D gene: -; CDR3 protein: CSASPGLSTDTQYF; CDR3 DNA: TGCAGTGCTAGTCCGGGACTTAGCACAGATACGCAGTATTTT
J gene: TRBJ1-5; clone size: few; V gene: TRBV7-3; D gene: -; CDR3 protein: CASSLARDTNQPQHF; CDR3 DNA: TGTGCCAGCAGCTTGGCCCGCGATACTAATCAGCCCCAGCATTTT
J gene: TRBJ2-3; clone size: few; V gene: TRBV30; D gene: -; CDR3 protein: CAWTRVTDTQYF; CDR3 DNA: TGTGCCTGGACTCGAGTCACAGATACGCAGTATTTT
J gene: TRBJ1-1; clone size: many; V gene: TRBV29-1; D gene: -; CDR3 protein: CSADPQGRTEAFF; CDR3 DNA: TGCAGCGCGGACCCCCAGGGGCGCACTGAAGCTTTCTTT
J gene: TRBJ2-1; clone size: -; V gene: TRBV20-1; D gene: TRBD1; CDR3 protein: CSATTRGLGQFF; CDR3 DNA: TGCAGTGCCACAACCAGGGGGCTGGGGCAGTTCTTC
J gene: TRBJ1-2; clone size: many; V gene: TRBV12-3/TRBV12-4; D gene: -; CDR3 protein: CASKTMTGYTF; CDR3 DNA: TGTGCCAGCAAGACTATGACCGGCTACACCTTC
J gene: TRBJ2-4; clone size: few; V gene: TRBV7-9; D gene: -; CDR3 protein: CASSPGSIQYF; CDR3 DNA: TGTGCCAGCAGCCCCGGTTCCATTCAGTACTTC
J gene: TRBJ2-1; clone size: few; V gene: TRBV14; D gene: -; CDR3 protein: CASSPSLQTRRDEQFF; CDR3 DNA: TGTGCCAGCAGCCCCAGCCTACAGACACGGAGGGATGAGCAGTTCTTC
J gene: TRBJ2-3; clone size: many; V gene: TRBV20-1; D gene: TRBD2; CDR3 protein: CSARKLAGATDTQYF; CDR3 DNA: TGCAGTGCTCGGAAACTAGCGGGGGCCACAGATACGCAGTATTTT
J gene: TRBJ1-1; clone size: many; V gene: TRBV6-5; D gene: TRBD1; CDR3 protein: CASSYIATGTGTEAFF; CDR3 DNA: TGTGCCAGCAGTTATATAGCGACAGGGACGGGGACTGAAGCTTTCTTT
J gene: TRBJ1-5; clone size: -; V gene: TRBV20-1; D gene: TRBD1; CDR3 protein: CSASVRGQSNQPQHF; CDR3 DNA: TGCAGTGCTAGTGTCAGGGGGCAGAGCAATCAGCCCCAGCATTTT
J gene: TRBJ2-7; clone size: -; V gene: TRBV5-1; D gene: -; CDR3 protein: CASSLGSGASYEQYF; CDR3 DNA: TGCGCCAGCAGCTTGGGGTCCGGAGCCTCCTACGAGCAGTACTTC
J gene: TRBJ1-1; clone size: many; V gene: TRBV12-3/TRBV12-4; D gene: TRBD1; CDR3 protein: CASSFPRTGLSTEAFF; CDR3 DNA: TGTGCCAGCAGTTTCCCCCGGACAGGGCTGAGCACTGAAGCTTTCTTT
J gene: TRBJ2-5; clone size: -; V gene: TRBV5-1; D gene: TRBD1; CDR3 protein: CASSLNPGQGTETQYF; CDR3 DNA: TGCGCCAGCAGCCTTAATCCGGGACAGGGGACAGAGACCCAGTACTTC
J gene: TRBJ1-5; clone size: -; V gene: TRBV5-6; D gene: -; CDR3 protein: CASSRTPLSNQPQHF; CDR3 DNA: TGTGCCAGCAGCAGGACACCGCTCAGCAATCAGCCCCAGCATTTT
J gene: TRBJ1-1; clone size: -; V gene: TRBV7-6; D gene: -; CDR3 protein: CASSLIPSPTANTEAFF; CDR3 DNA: TGTGCCAGCAGCTTAATTCCAAGTCCGACTGCGAACACTGAAGCTTTCTTT
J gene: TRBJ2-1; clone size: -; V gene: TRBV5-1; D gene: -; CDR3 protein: CASSTGISGKQFF; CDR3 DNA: TGCGCCAGCAGCACCGGGATTAGCGGAAAGCAGTTCTTC
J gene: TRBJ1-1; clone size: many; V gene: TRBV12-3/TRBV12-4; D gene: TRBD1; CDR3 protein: CASSYRGIGTEAFF; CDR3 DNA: TGTGCCAGCAGTTACAGGGGTATTGGCACTGAAGCTTTCTTT
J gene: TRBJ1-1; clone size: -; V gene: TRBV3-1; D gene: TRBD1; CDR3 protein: CASSPLRTGVDTEAFF; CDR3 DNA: TGTGCCAGCAGCCCCCTACGGACAGGGGTGGATACTGAAGCTTTCTTT
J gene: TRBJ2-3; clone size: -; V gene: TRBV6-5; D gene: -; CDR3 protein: CASSSPFGAARDTQYF; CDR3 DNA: TGTGCCAGCAGTTCCCCGTTTGGAGCGGCGAGGGATACGCAGTATTTT
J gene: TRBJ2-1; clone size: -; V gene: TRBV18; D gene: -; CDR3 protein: CASSPPTTYNEQFF; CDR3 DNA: TGTGCCAGCTCACCACCCACTACGTATAATGAGCAGTTCTTC
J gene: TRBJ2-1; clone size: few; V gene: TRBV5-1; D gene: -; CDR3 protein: CASRGPPYNEQFF; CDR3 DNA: TGCGCCAGCAGGGGGCCCCCCTACAATGAGCAGTTCTTC
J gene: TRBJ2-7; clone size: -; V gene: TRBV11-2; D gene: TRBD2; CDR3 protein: CASSLLAGGLAGNSYEQYF; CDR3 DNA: TGTGCCAGCAGCTTATTGGCCGGTGGGCTAGCGGGGAACTCCTACGAGCAGTACTTC
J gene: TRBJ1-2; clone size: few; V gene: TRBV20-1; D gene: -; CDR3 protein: CSAASAGGYTF; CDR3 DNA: TGCAGTGCTGCTTCGGCTGGTGGCTACACCTTC
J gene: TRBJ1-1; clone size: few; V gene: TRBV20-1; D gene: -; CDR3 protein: CSASLDLRTEAFF; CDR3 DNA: TGCAGTGCTTCTCTGGACCTCCGCACTGAAGCTTTCTTT
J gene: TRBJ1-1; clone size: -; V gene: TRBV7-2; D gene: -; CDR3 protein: CASSLFAKNTEAFF; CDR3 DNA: TGTGCCAGCAGCTTGTTCGCCAAGAACACTGAAGCTTTCTTT
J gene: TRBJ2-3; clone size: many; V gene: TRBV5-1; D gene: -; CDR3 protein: CASSFSPGGTDTQYF; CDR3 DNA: TGCGCCAGCAGCTTTTCCCCCGGAGGCACAGATACGCAGTATTTT